This T cell receptor beta chain comes out of a study of blood T cell repertoires in COVID-19. Study-wide context: Researchers got acute and convalescent COVID-19 samples from the United States, Italy and Spain. PBMCs, B-cell-depleted T cells, or T cells provided the cDNA or gDNA that made up the material.

CDR1 LGHDT and CDR2 YNNKEL come from the germline V gene (reference sequence). The CDR3 has 17 amino acids. The V and J ends lost 0 bases and 0 bases respectively, with 11 bases between them. Some clones are missing from TCRdb's copy, which holds only in-frame ones; the method was immunoSEQ multiplex PCR. The sample contains 130,000 to 150,000 clones, approximately 85% of which appear only once. The sequenced material came from peripheral blood. The chain recombines TRBV3-1 (or the pseudogene TRBV3-2) with TRBJ1-4; D is unclear. The source of this sequence is a woman in her sixties or seventies with COVID-19, enrolled during active disease. The CDR3 DNA is TGTGCCAGCAGCCAAGAATATACTGACTCAACTAATGAAAAACTGTTTTTT. Protein product: CASSQEYTDSTNEKLFF.